Listed below are T cell receptor beta chains from one sample, sequenced in a study of blood T cell repertoires in COVID-19. Method: immunoSEQ multiplex PCR; TCRdb's copy keeps in-frame clones and lacks some. The repertoire holds fewer than 15,000 clones, with 80% to 90% as singletons. The source material was peripheral blood. Every receptor here comes from a human donor in a cohort sampled during active COVID-19. The CDR3 runs from the conserved cysteine through the conserved F or W. D genes are given only for firm matches. Expanded clones get a size class; other rows say once, few or many, or leave the size out.

v_gene,d_gene,abundance,j_gene,CDR3aa,CDR3nt
TRBV10-2,TRBD2,once,TRBJ2-1,CASNSAGGPGEQFF,TGCGCCAGCAATTCAGCGGGGGGGCCTGGTGAGCAGTTCTTC
TRBV3-1/TRBV3-2,TRBD1,NA,TRBJ2-4,CASSYPTGPKNIQYF,TGTGCCAGCAGCTACCCGACAGGGCCCAAAAACATTCAGTACTTC
TRBV5-4,NA,NA,TRBJ2-7,CASSPGATSYEQYF,TGTGCCAGCAGCCCAGGGGCGACCTCCTACGAGCAGTACTTC
TRBV10-1,NA,few,TRBJ1-1,CASSDEKRTEAFF,TGCGCCAGCAGTGATGAGAAGCGCACTGAAGCTTTCTTT
TRBV28,NA,NA,TRBJ2-1,CASSRQRLVNFNEQFF,TGTGCCAGCAGCCGTCAGCGACTAGTAAACTTCAATGAGCAGTTCTTC
TRBV6-5,NA,NA,TRBJ2-1,CASSQGTAQFF,TGTGCCAGCAGTCAGGGGACGGCGCAGTTCTTC
TRBV5-1,NA,NA,TRBJ2-7,CASSSGLLYEQYF,TGCGCCAGCAGCTCGGGACTCTTATACGAGCAGTACTTC
TRBV19,TRBD1,NA,TRBJ1-1,CASSIERDRRNTEAFF,TGTGCCAGTAGTATAGAACGGGACAGAAGGAACACTGAAGCTTTCTTT
TRBV9,NA,NA,TRBJ2-7,CASSPDGGDPYEQYF,TGTGCCAGCAGCCCAGACGGGGGAGACCCCTACGAGCAGTACTTC
TRBV6-7,TRBD1,NA,TRBJ2-7,CASSLPPRDRLTYEQYF,TGTGCCAGCAGTCTCCCCCCCCGGGACAGGCTTACCTACGAGCAGTACTTC
TRBV7-9,TRBD1,NA,TRBJ1-1,CASSLEGAGIEAFF,TGTGCCAGCAGCTTAGAGGGGGCAGGGATTGAAGCTTTCTTT
TRBV18,NA,NA,TRBJ1-5,CASSPIPDQPQHF,TGTGCCAGCTCACCGATTCCAGATCAGCCCCAGCATTTT
TRBV6-5,TRBD1,NA,TRBJ2-7,CASRAGTGTYEQYF,TGTGCCAGCAGGGCCGGGACAGGGACCTACGAGCAGTACTTC
TRBV7-7,NA,NA,TRBJ2-1,CASSPAGSSYNEQFF,TGTGCCAGCAGCCCCGCGGGTAGCTCCTACAATGAGCAGTTCTTC
TRBV15,TRBD1,once,TRBJ1-1,CATSRTEGARTEAFF,TGTGCCACCAGCAGAACCGAGGGGGCTCGGACTGAAGCTTTCTTT
TRBV7-3,TRBD1,NA,TRBJ1-5,CASSLRGTVDSNQPQHF,TGTGCCAGCAGCCTACGAGGGACAGTGGATAGCAATCAGCCCCAGCATTTT
TRBV5-1,TRBD1,NA,TRBJ1-2,CASSPRQGASGYTF,TGCGCCAGCAGCCCGAGACAGGGGGCGAGTGGCTACACCTTC
TRBV3-1/TRBV3-2,NA,NA,TRBJ1-1,CASSQLASAEAFF,TGTGCCAGCAGCCAACTGGCAAGCGCTGAAGCTTTCTTT
TRBV30,NA,NA,TRBJ1-6,CAWSVLRTADSPLHF,TGTGCCTGGAGTGTACTCCGGACTGCCGATTCACCCCTCCACTTT
TRBV18,TRBD1,NA,TRBJ1-6,CASSRDRGPDSPLHF,TGTGCCAGCTCGCGGGACAGGGGGCCGGATTCACCCCTCCACTTT
TRBV4-2,NA,NA,TRBJ1-5,CASSLVTGLGNQPQHF,TGTGCCAGCAGCCTCGTCACCGGGTTGGGCAATCAGCCCCAGCATTTT
TRBV30,TRBD1,NA,TRBJ2-7,CAWDRGGLGYEQYF,TGTGCCTGGGACAGGGGTGGTCTTGGCTACGAGCAGTACTTC
TRBV10-2,NA,NA,TRBJ2-7,CASSKKRTLSSYEQYF,TGCGCCAGCAGTAAAAAACGGACACTGAGCTCCTACGAGCAGTACTTC
TRBV2,NA,NA,TRBJ1-2,CARLLTGGFAYGYTF,TGTGCCAGGCTCCTGACAGGCGGATTTGCCTATGGCTACACCTTC
TRBV25-1,NA,once,TRBJ1-2,CASSAGGRGYGYTF,TGTGCCAGCAGTGCGGGGGGCAGGGGCTATGGCTACACCTTC
TRBV6-2/TRBV6-3,NA,NA,TRBJ2-5,CASSYSRAIGKETQYF,TGTGCCAGCAGTTACTCGCGGGCCATAGGGAAAGAGACCCAGTACTTC
TRBV5-6,TRBD1,NA,TRBJ2-7,CASSPGTGLGVRSHEQYF,TGTGCCAGCAGCCCCGGGACAGGGTTGGGCGTACGATCCCACGAGCAGTACTTC
TRBV11-2,NA,NA,TRBJ1-1,CASSRGGGTEAFF,TGTGCCAGCAGCCGGGGGGGCGGAACTGAAGCTTTCTTT
TRBV18,TRBD1,NA,TRBJ2-1,CASSPAGQGVNEQFF,TGTGCCAGCTCACCCGCCGGACAGGGGGTCAATGAGCAGTTCTTC
TRBV27,TRBD1,NA,TRBJ1-2,CASRPGQGLLNYGYTF,TGTGCCAGCAGGCCGGGACAGGGCCTCCTGAACTATGGCTACACCTTC
TRBV6-6,NA,NA,TRBJ1-1,CASSMEGYTEAFF,TGTGCCAGCAGTATGGAGGGCTACACTGAAGCTTTCTTT
TRBV7-9,NA,NA,TRBJ1-1,CANAGAQTEAFF,TGTGCCAATGCGGGGGCGCAAACTGAAGCTTTCTTT
TRBV11-1,TRBD2,NA,TRBJ2-1,CASTEGAGGQYNEQFF,TGTGCCAGCACAGAGGGAGCGGGAGGGCAATACAATGAGCAGTTCTTC
TRBV5-6,TRBD1,NA,TRBJ1-2,CASSLGQGSGYTF,TGTGCCAGCAGCTTGGGACAGGGGTCTGGCTACACCTTC
TRBV6-5,NA,NA,TRBJ1-2,CASSGTSYGYTF,TGTGCCAGCAGCGGGACTTCATATGGCTACACCTTC
TRBV5-6,NA,NA,TRBJ2-7,CASSLIDMSYEQYF,TGTGCCAGCAGCCTGATAGACATGTCCTACGAGCAGTACTTC
TRBV3-1/TRBV3-2,NA,few,TRBJ2-1,CASSQLANEQFF,TGTGCCAGCAGCCAACTAGCTAATGAGCAGTTCTTC